Listed below are T cell receptor beta chains from one sample, sequenced in a study of blood T cell repertoires in COVID-19. Clones were sequenced by immunoSEQ multiplex PCR, and TCRdb holds only the in-frame ones, with some missing. The sample has a few hundred thousand clones, about four fifths seen once; the top ten hold roughly 3.3%. The source material was peripheral blood. These receptor sequences come from a woman under 30 with acute or convalescent COVID-19. Both conserved end residues are part of each CDR3.

cdr3_length: 15
v_call: TRBV10-1
cdr3_aa: CASSRLAGGTYEQYF

cdr3_length: 16
v_call: TRBV3-1/TRBV3-2
cdr3_aa: CASSQRHTVTGNTIYF

cdr3_length: 15
v_call: TRBV5-4
cdr3_aa: CASSLGLAGDNEQFF

cdr3_length: 16
v_call: TRBV19
cdr3_aa: CASSISMSGTSYEQYF

cdr3_length: 17
v_call: TRBV27
cdr3_aa: CASKLAGAGPGTGELFF

cdr3_length: 15
v_call: TRBV27
cdr3_aa: CASSLNRRRGEKLFF

cdr3_length: 14
v_call: TRBV6-5
cdr3_aa: CASNPWGGTGELFF

cdr3_length: 12
v_call: TRBV7-2
cdr3_aa: CASSSWAYGYTF

cdr3_length: 17
v_call: TRBV4-2
cdr3_aa: CASSLTRSSGGDNEQFF

cdr3_length: 15
v_call: TRBV28
cdr3_aa: CASRDPGGGANVLTF

cdr3_length: 14
v_call: TRBV6-4
cdr3_aa: CASSVGGETDTQYF

cdr3_length: 13
v_call: TRBV3-1/TRBV3-2
cdr3_aa: CASSGDSTYGYTF

cdr3_length: 15
v_call: TRBV6-5
cdr3_aa: CASSYWVGGSTEAFF

cdr3_length: 16
v_call: TRBV6-1
cdr3_aa: CASSESGGSVADTQYF

cdr3_length: 15
v_call: TRBV5-4
cdr3_aa: CASSLAVVNTDTQYF

cdr3_length: 16
v_call: TRBV6-5
cdr3_aa: CASSYSGTGVGETQYF

cdr3_length: 15
v_call: TRBV18
cdr3_aa: CASSPAASGEYEQYF

cdr3_length: 17
v_call: TRBV29-1
cdr3_aa: CSAEGLAGQLGRNEQFF

cdr3_length: 15
v_call: TRBV5-6
cdr3_aa: CASSLLRGNNQPQHF

cdr3_length: 18
v_call: TRBV28
cdr3_aa: CASSYPPEGLLAKNIQYF

cdr3_length: 15
v_call: TRBV28
cdr3_aa: CASTGLAGPGDEQYF

cdr3_length: 11
v_call: TRBV6-5
cdr3_aa: CAAGVDNEQFF

cdr3_length: 13
v_call: TRBV6-2/TRBV6-3
cdr3_aa: CASSYNRDTSYTF

cdr3_length: 13
v_call: TRBV5-8
cdr3_aa: CASTDRGSSPLHF

cdr3_length: 20
v_call: TRBV27
cdr3_aa: CASSPKAVTWGVPAPDTQYF

cdr3_length: 15
v_call: TRBV10-3
cdr3_aa: CAISNTGTSGYEQYF

cdr3_length: 15
v_call: TRBV30
cdr3_aa: CAWSGPPGAAETQYF

cdr3_length: 13
v_call: TRBV3-1/TRBV3-2
cdr3_aa: CASRGVSSYEQYF

cdr3_length: 14
v_call: TRBV7-8
cdr3_aa: CASRQGNTGNTIYF

cdr3_length: 15
v_call: TRBV28
cdr3_aa: CASSRQGTSTDTQYF

cdr3_length: 14
v_call: TRBV7-2
cdr3_aa: CASSLEYSNYGYTF

cdr3_length: 15
v_call: TRBV18
cdr3_aa: CASSPSGQGVPGYTF

cdr3_length: 14
v_call: TRBV5-6
cdr3_aa: CASSLVTRFSPLHF

cdr3_length: 18
v_call: TRBV6-4
cdr3_aa: CASSDSMSGGWDTGELFF

cdr3_length: 15
v_call: TRBV6-5
cdr3_aa: CASSYSRERDSPLHF

cdr3_length: 13
v_call: TRBV16
cdr3_aa: CASSHDRGNGYTF

cdr3_length: 17
v_call: TRBV23-1
cdr3_aa: CASSHNPTSGSSYEQYF

cdr3_length: 14
v_call: TRBV6-2/TRBV6-3
cdr3_aa: CASSASGDTGELFF

cdr3_length: 14
v_call: TRBV5-1
cdr3_aa: CASSLGQGAYEQYF

cdr3_length: 12
v_call: TRBV10-3
cdr3_aa: CAISGQNSPLHF